This TCR beta chain is from a study of blood T cell repertoires in COVID-19. Study details: The United States, Italy and Spain were the sources of the acute and convalescent COVID-19 samples. In each case, the material was cDNA or gDNA derived from T cells, B-cell-depleted T cells, or PBMCs.

Here immunoSEQ multiplex PCR was the method, and the copy in TCRdb shows in-frame clones only, minus some. The sample has roughly 230,000 clones, 90% seen once. The material sequenced was peripheral blood. The sequence was collected from a woman aged 55-70 years with COVID-19, enrolled during active disease.

CDR3 sequence reads: CASSFDSASYEQYF. In nucleotides, the CDR3 is TGCGCCAGCAGCTTCGACAGCGCCTCCTACGAGCAGTACTTC. V and J are TRBV5-1 and TRBJ2-7; the D gene is possibly TRBD1 (5 bases). The CDR3 consists of 14 residues. CDR1 is SGHRS, CDR2 YFSETQ, per germline. V lost 2 bases, J lost 0 bases, and 9 bases lay in between.